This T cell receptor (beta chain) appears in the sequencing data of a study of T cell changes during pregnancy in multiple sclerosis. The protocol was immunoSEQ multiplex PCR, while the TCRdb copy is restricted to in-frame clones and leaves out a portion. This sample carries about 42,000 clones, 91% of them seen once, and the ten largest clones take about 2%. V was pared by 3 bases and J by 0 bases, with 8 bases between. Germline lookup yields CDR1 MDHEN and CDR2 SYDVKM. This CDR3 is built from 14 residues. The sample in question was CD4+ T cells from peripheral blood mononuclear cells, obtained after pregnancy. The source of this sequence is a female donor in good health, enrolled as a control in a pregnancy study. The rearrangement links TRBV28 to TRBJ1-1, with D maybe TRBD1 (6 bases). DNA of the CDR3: TGTGCCAGCAGTTTGGGGGCCGTGAACACTGAAGCTTTCTTT. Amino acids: CASSLGAVNTEAFF.